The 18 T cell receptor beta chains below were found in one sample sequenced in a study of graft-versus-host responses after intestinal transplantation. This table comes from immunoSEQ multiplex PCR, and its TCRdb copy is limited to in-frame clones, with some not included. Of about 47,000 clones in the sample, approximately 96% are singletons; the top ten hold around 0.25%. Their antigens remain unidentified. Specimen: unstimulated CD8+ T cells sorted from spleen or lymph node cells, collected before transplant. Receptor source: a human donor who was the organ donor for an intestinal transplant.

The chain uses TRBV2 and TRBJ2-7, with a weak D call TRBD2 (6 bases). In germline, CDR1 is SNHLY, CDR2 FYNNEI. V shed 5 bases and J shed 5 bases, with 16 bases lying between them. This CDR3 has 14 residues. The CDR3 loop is CASSLSPGDHEQYF. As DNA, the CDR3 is TGTGCCAGCAGTTTAAGTCCGGGGGACCACGAGCAGTACTTC.

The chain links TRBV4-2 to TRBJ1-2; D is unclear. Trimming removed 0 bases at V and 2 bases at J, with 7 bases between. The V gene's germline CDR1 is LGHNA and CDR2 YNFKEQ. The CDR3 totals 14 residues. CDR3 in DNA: TGTGCCAGCAGCCAAGATCGGCAGAACTATGGCTACACCTTC. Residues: CASSQDRQNYGYTF.

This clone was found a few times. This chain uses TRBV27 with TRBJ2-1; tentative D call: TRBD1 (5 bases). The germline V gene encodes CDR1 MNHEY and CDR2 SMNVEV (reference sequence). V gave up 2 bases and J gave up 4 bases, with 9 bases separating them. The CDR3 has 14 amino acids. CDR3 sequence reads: CASSLGAGYNEQFF. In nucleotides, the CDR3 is TGTGCCAGCAGTTTAGGGGCCGGGTACAATGAGCAGTTCTTC.

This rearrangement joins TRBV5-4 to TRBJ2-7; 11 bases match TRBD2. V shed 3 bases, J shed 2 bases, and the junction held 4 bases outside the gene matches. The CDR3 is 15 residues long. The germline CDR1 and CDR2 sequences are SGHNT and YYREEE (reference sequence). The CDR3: CASSSTSGATYEQYF. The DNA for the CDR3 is TGTGCCAGCAGCTCGACTAGCGGGGCAACCTACGAGCAGTACTTC.

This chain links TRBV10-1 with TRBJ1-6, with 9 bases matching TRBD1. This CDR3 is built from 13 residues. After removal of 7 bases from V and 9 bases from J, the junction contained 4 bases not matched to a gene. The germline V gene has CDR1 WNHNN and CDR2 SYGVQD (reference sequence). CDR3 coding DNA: TGCGCCAGCATGGGACAGGGTGGTTCACCCCTCCACTTT. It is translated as CASMGQGGSPLHF.

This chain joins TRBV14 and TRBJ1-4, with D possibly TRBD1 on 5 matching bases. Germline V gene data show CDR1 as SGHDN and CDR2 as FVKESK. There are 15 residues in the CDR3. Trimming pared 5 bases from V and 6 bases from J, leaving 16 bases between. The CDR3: CASSTNGGKDEKLFF. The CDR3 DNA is TGTGCCAGCAGCACGAATGGGGGAAAGGATGAAAAACTGTTTTTT.

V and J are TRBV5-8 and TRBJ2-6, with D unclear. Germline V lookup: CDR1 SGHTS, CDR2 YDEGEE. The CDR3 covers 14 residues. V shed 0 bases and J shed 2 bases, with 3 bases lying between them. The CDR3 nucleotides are TGTGCCAGCAGCTTGGCCACTGGGGCCAACGTCCTGACTTTC. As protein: CASSLATGANVLTF.

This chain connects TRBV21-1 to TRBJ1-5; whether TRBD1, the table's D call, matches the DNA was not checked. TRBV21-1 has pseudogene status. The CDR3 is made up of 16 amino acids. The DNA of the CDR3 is TGTGCCAGGGAACCTAGACAGGGAATGAGCAATCAGCCCCAGCATTTT. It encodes CAREPRQGMSNQPQHF.

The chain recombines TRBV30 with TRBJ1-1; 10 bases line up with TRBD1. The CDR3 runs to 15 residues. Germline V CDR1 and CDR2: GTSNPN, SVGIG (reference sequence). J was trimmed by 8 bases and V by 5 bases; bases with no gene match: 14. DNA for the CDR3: TGTGCCTGGGCTGACGAAAAGACAGGGGGCGACGAAGCTTTCTTT. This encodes CAWADEKTGGDEAFF.

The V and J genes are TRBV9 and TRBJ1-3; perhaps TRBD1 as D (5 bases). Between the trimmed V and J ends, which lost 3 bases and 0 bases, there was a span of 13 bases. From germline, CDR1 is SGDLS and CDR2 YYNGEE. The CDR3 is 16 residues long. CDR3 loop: CASSDPRQLSGNTIYF. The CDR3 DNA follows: TGTGCCAGCAGCGACCCCCGACAGCTCTCTGGAAACACCATATATTTT.

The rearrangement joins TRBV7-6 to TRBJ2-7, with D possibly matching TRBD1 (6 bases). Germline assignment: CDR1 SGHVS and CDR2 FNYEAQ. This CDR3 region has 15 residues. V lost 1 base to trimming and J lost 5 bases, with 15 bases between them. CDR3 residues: CASSLGQDLADEQYF. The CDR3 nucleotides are TGTGCCAGCAGCTTAGGACAGGATCTTGCCGACGAGCAGTACTTC.

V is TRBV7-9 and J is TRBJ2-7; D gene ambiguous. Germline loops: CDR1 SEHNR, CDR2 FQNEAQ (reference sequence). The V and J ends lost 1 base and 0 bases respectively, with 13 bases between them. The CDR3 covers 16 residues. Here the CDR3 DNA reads TGTGCCAGCAGCTTAGAGTCTGGTCTTAGCTCCTACGAGCAGTACTTC. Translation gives CASSLESGLSSYEQYF.

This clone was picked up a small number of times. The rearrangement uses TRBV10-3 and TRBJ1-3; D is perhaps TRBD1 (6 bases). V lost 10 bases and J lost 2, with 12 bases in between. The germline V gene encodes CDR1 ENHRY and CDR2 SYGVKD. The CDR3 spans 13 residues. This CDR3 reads CATGVPTGNTIYF. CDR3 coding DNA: TGTGCCACAGGGGTCCCGACTGGAAACACCATATATTTT.

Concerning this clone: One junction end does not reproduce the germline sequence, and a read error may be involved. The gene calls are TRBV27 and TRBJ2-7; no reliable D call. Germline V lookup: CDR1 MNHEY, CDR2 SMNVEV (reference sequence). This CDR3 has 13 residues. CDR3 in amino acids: CATSAIGSYEQYF. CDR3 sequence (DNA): TGTGCCACCAGTGCCATAGGCTCCTACGAGCAGTACTTC.

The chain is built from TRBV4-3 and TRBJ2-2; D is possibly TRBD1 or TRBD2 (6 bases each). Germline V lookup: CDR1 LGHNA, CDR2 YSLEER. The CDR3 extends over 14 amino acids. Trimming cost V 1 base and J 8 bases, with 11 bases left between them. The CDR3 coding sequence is TGCGCCAGCAGCCAAGTATCGGGGGCTGGGGAGCTGTTTTTT. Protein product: CASSQVSGAGELFF.

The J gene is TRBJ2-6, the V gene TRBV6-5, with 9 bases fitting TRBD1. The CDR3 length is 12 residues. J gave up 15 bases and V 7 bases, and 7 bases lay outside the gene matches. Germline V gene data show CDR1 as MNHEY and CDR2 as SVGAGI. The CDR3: CASTTGQGDLTF. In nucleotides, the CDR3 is TGTGCCAGCACTACGGGACAGGGTGACCTGACTTTC.

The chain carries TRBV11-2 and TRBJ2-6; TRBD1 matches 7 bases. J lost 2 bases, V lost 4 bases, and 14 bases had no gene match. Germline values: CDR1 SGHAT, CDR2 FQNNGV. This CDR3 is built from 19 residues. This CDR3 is CASSSPRGQSPTGANVLTF. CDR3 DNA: TGTGCCAGCAGCTCGCCAAGGGGACAGAGCCCAACTGGGGCCAACGTCCTGACTTTC.

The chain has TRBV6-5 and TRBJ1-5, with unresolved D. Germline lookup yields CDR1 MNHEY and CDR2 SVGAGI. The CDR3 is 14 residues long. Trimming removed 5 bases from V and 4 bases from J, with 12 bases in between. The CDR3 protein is CASSPLTGNQPQHF. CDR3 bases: TGTGCCAGCAGTCCCCTGACTGGTAATCAGCCCCAGCATTTT.